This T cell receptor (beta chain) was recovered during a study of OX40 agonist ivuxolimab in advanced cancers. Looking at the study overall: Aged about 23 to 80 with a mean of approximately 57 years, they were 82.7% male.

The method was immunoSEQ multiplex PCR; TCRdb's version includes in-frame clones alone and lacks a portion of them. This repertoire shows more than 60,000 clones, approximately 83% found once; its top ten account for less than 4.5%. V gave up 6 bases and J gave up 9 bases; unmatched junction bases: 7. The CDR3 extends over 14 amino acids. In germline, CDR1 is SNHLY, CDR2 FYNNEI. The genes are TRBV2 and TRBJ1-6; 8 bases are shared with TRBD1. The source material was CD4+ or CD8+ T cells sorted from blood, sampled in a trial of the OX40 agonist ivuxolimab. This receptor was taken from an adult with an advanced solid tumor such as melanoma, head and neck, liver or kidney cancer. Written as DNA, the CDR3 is TGTGCCAGCAGGAAGGACAGGGAGGGTTCACCCCTCCACTTT. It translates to CASRKDREGSPLHF.